This paragraph covers one T cell receptor (beta chain) sequence. Which antigen it targets is not known. Per-base qualities were not stored, and no clone one base away is much larger. As encoded in the germline V gene, CDR1 is MNHEY while CDR2 is SVGAGI. Clipping removes 4 bases from V and 8 bases from J, with 6 as the unmatched junction base count. The CDR3 goes from the cysteine to the phenylalanine over 15 residues. The retained sequence is limited to the CDR3, 45 bases, with the frame set at the first base. This specimen belongs to a study of cytomegalovirus exposure and HLA in healthy donors (dated by TCRdb to 2016 to 2017). Broadly, across the study: In an earlier analysis of under 600 of the donors, roughly 300 Gb of sequence data and 90 million to 130 million unique TCR beta sequences from some 170 million T cells were reported. The study aimed to test whether cataloging public T cell receptors could reveal signatures of past pathogen exposure. Among the roughly 400 genotyped donors, approximately 77% belonged to the genetic ancestry cluster associated with self-reported Caucasian donors. Rather than using new phenotypic data, the later analysis identified candidate immune exposures from TCR beta sequences and from how often those sequences occurred across donors. The T cell repertoires of 666 subjects were profiled by immunosequencing and related to cytomegalovirus serostatus. In an earlier analysis of around 540 of the donors, high-throughput TCR beta sequencing was used to judge whether each TCR beta V gene segment behaved as functional or pseudogenic. A separate validation cohort of 100 to 150 different subjects was used in addition to the roughly 640-subject first cohort. The study combined high-throughput TCR immunosequencing, statistical association of individual TCRs with disease status, and machine learning to predict cytomegalovirus infection status. All discovery cohort repertoires had been generated using a single sequencing platform. An early release that covered about 640 HLA-typed donors contained approximately 320 gigabases of sequencing data and some 87 million unique TCR sequences. Typing coverage varied by locus: 629-630 donors for A, B, C, DRB1 and DQB1; 500 to 550 for DQA1; about 590 for DPA1; 450 to 480 for DPB1. A later analysis re-examined previously published TCR beta repertoires from about 700 donors and added high-resolution HLA genotyping to investigate patterns of TCR occurrence. Among several hundred genotyped donors of the cohort, an average of approximately 220,000 unique TCR beta nucleotide sequences was sequenced per donor, of which about 20% were non-productive. Alongside the repertoire data, information on donor age, sex, ethnicity and CMV serostatus was compiled. HLA typing covered class I and class II loci at four-digit resolution. In a later genetic analysis, genome-wide SNP genotypes for about three fifths of the 666 donors were used, and that subset was treated as a discovery cohort. About five DR-DQ haplotypes were handled as single units for association and clustering, since linkage in the cohort was strong.

Library construction relied on the immunoSEQ multiplex PCR assay. A mixture of 60 forward primers for TCR Vbeta segments and 13 reverse primers for TCR Jbeta segments was used in the multiplex PCR. Amplification of the CDR3 region of rearranged TCR beta genes was performed with a multiplex PCR assay on genomic DNA. Amplified TCR beta libraries were sequenced as 87-base-pair reads on the Illumina HiSeq System. The original pipeline was this. Across the 670 or so repertoires, a later analysis counted roughly 84 million unique TCR beta chains, about 10 million of which were shared by at least two donors. Raw reads were error-corrected and collapsed into unique sequences by a nearest-neighbor algorithm in which closely related sequences were merged to remove PCR and sequencing errors. To assign V, D and J gene segments, CDR3 sequences were aligned to IMGT reference sequences. Each retained sequence needed at least a six-nucleotide match to both a V gene segment and a J gene segment. A rearrangement was called productive if the CDR3 had no stop codons and remained in frame with V and J, and every other rearrangement was called non-productive. CDR3 was defined according to IMGT convention as the region running from the second conserved V-encoded cysteine to the conserved J-encoded phenylalanine. Sequences without an unambiguous match to a single V gene segment were excluded from the earlier analysis of about 640 of the donors. In an earlier analysis of approximately 560 of the donors, a V segment was called functional when productive rearrangements were above 56.7%, and segregating when the standard deviation between donors exceeded 5%. A statistical classification framework was built to diagnose cytomegalovirus status from the catalog of TCR beta chain sequences. In a later analysis, V and J genes were assigned by comparing TCR nucleotide sequences against IMGT/GENE-DB human TR gene sequences. The TCRdist pipeline was used in a later analysis to assign CDR3 sequences and most-parsimonious VDJ recombination scenarios. In a later analysis, each TCR beta chain was defined by its CDR3 amino acid sequence together with its V-gene family, and reads lacking a unique V-gene family were excluded. A later analysis removed several hundred highly shared, low-generation-probability nucleotide sequences to deal with suspected cross-contamination and a sequencing artifact. In a later analysis, a clonal expansion index for each public chain was calculated from normalized within-repertoire ranks of inferred template counts. In a later analysis, generation probabilities were computed with a VDJ recombination model fitted to out-of-frame rearrangements, and the resulting probabilities were checked against IGoR. Hypergeometric tests were used in a later analysis to score TCR-TCR, TCR-HLA and TCR-CMV co-occurrence, with a repertoire-size bias correction applied to the TCR pairs. A later analysis estimated false discovery rates by permuting HLA or CMV assignments 20 times. A later analysis grouped co-occurring TCRs with DBSCAN, adding TCRdist sequence similarity when clustering within HLA-allele-positive subsets. For co-occurrence clustering, repertoires with fewer than 30,000 or more than 120,000 public chains were excluded, along with roughly 5 repertoires with anomalous nucleotide sharing. TCRdb took this table from immuneACCESS and kept in-frame rearrangements with V and J called. Such tables lack part of the clones; where checked against another copy, unresolved V genes explain under half of the gap, and the rest is unexplained. V, J and clone size reflect that table, while D and trimming were determined from the DNA. The table for this sample lists 140,000 to 150,000 clones; roughly 70% of them were counted only once. The ten most abundant clones make up 2% to 2.5% of the sample.

The cohort was made up of approximately 700 healthy bone marrow donors. Cohort members were all nominally healthy when sampled, although unrecorded immune exposures were likely present. The donor was CMV seropositive and belonged to the group of some 290 seropositive cohort members. Each donor provided a peripheral blood sample, and peripheral blood mononuclear cells were used for TCR beta sequencing. The Qiagen DNeasy Blood Extraction Kit was used to extract genomic DNA from the blood cell samples. The full study reports these points: A group of highly shared sequence variants was considered likely to be a technical artifact of the sequencing pipeline. It was suggested by the authors that the approach could potentially be generalized to other disease states and immunological phenotypes. Most TCR sequences were seen in very few donors, while some public TCRs were found in many individuals. Assigning TCR associations to individual alleles was difficult when HLA alleles, especially DR and DQ, strongly co-occurred. A further reported finding was that TCR beta sequences accurately predicted the HLA-A and HLA-B alleles for most subjects in the first cohort. A later genetic analysis reported fewer N-insertions in productive TCRs among donors in an Asian-associated ancestry cluster than the roughly 670-donor mean. In this cohort, only TCR beta chains were sequenced, and detectable features were limited by the absence of alpha or paired-chain data. Because counts were too low, roughly 18 rarely observed V segments, including chromosome 9 orphons, were left out of the earlier analysis of several hundred of the donors. A later analysis associated 16,951 TCR beta sequences with specific HLA alleles at a false discovery rate of 0.05. A later genetic analysis associated a missense DCLRE1C variant with V-gene and J-gene trimming of TCR beta chains, and an independent cohort replicated the association. Because some donors lacked HLA typing at each locus, the association tests relied only on the typed subset. Presence/absence analyses assumed roughly uniform sequencing depth across donors, an assumption that may not hold. Compared with equally common non-associated chains, HLA-associated TCR beta chains in a later analysis were more clonally expanded and had lower generation probabilities. For the cohort, immune exposure information was limited to CMV serostatus. An earlier analysis of 450 to 750 of the donors showed that most TCR beta V segments appeared in productive rearrangements either about 87% or about 30% of the time, which broadly matched IMGT annotations. The classifier was reported to diagnose cytomegalovirus status with high specificity and sensitivity in both the original cohort and the validation cohort. In a later analysis, TCR association rates were found to vary across HLA loci, with the most associated TCRs seen for DRB1 alleles and the fewest for HLA-C alleles. Correlated functional status among segregating V segments might be attributable to linkage disequilibrium, but an unknown experimental factor could not be ruled out. Some IMGT-functional V segments, including TRBV6-2 and TRBV6-3, could not be told apart with the 87-base-pair reads, so those segments were excluded. A few of the identified cytomegalovirus-associated TCR beta chains were confirmed in vitro to be specific for cytomegalovirus antigens. According to a later analysis, most CMV-associated TCR beta chains appeared to be HLA-restricted, and the HLA associations seemed to be driven largely by CMV exposure. A total of 150 or so TCR beta chains were listed by the study as associated with cytomegalovirus. According to a later analysis, parvovirus B19, influenza, CMV and Epstein-Barr virus appeared linked to several top co-occurrence clusters.

This sequence was found in an older woman in good health and CMV-seropositive. The chain employs TRBV6-5 and TRBJ2-1; 12 central bases correspond to TRBD2. Material for sequencing was PBMCs. The DNA sequence follows: TGTGCCAGCAGTTCCTCTAGCGGGAGGGCGGATGAGCAGTTCTTC. Its protein product is CASSSSSGRADEQFF.